Listed below are T cell receptor beta chains from one sample, sequenced in a study of T-cell memory formation after mild COVID-19. TCRdb re-derived calls from the 5' RACE reads in MiXCR, one entry per CDR3 protein. The sample has 100,000 to 130,000 distinct CDR3 sequences, approximately 15% seen once. Sequencing used PBMCs or a T cell subset sorted from them (not recorded which). The receptors derive from a man aged 18 to 35 who had mild COVID-19 (a few samples of this study predate the infection). Cell type and time point are not known. CDR3s include the opening cysteine and the closing phenylalanine or tryptophan. Fields, in order: J gene, V gene, CDR3 protein.

>TRBJ2-1|TRBV12-3/TRBV12-4
CASSGGDSNEQFF
>TRBJ1-5|TRBV4-1
CASSQGGTGPNQPQHF
>TRBJ1-2|TRBV25-1
CASSEWGQGHGYTF
>TRBJ2-7|TRBV7-9
CASSSGTQEQYF
>TRBJ1-1|TRBV9
CASSPISNTEAFF
>TRBJ2-3|TRBV4-3
CASSRTSGFSTDTQYF
>TRBJ1-5|TRBV19
CASSIIADSNQPQHF
>TRBJ2-7|TRBV30
CAWGQSYEQYF
>TRBJ2-3|TRBV7-2
CASSSSGDRGLDTQYF
>TRBJ2-1|TRBV27
CASTPGLAGVKFF
>TRBJ2-5|TRBV7-2
CASSSTRTVEETQYF
>TRBJ2-1|TRBV7-6
CASSSPDRFLYNEQFF
>TRBJ2-2|TRBV7-8
CASSYKGLDTGELFF
>TRBJ2-7|TRBV3-1
CASSRLGRSYEQYF
>TRBJ1-2|TRBV4-3
CASSQRRTNPLIW
>TRBJ1-2|TRBV4-1
CASSQMTGANYGYTF
>TRBJ2-1|TRBV27
CASSLLPAGQFNEQFF
>TRBJ2-5|TRBV4-1
CASSLPVGMYQETQYF
>TRBJ2-2|TRBV19
CASSQVPYTGELFF
>TRBJ1-3|TRBV24-1
CATSDGGAGNTIYF
>TRBJ2-1|TRBV12-5
CASGSGQPLPSYNEQFF
>TRBJ1-6|TRBV4-1
CASSHLGRADSPLHF
>TRBJ2-3|TRBV4-3
CASSQALASTDTQYF
>TRBJ2-2|TRBV5-1
CASSLDREKNTGELFF
>TRBJ1-4|TRBV9
CASSVDGEPEKLFF
>TRBJ1-4|TRBV7-9
CASSLGPAEKLFF
>TRBJ2-3|TRBV25-1
CASSGSGADTQYF
>TRBJ1-5|TRBV2
CASSDRESQPQHF
>TRBJ1-2|TRBV19
CASSTGGSLDPHYTF
>TRBJ1-1|TRBV11-2
CASRRGLTGSDGTEAFF
>TRBJ2-7|TRBV27
CASSIYRGRVDEQYF
>TRBJ1-4|TRBV20-1
CSARDLSLNEKLFF
>TRBJ2-1|TRBV5-6
CASSLGQRVYNEQFF
>TRBJ2-1|TRBV7-9
CASSSLGGSYNEQFF
>TRBJ2-2|TRBV27
CASSFRGAGELFF
>TRBJ2-1|TRBV7-9
CASSLGASPGLEQFF
>TRBJ2-7|TRBV9
CASSVCLLAETYEQYF
>TRBJ2-1|TRBV5-6
CASSSGAGEQFF
>TRBJ1-5|TRBV4-1
CASSPLADQPQHF
>TRBJ2-6|TRBV4-2
CARPPPRGTGFFGANVLTF
>TRBJ2-7|TRBV28
CASAGVGSYEQYF
>TRBJ2-3|TRBV4-3
CASSLWRAVEDTQYF
>TRBJ2-2|TRBV4-1
CASSPAMGTGELFF
>TRBJ2-1|TRBV7-9
CASSFGGDEQFF
>TRBJ2-3|TRBV7-9
CASSLAGTQYF
>TRBJ2-2|TRBV7-9
CASSSSGQTPGELFF
>TRBJ2-3|TRBV5-5
CASSLFGIGAGFSTDTQYF
>TRBJ2-2|TRBV11-2
CASSPVDGGPNTGELFF
>TRBJ2-7|TRBV2
CASSDEGSSYEQYF
>TRBJ2-3|TRBV4-1
CASSTTSRTDTQYF
>TRBJ1-1|TRBV4-2
CASSQVDEGPEAFF
>TRBJ2-7|TRBV27
CASRTGAYEQYF
>TRBJ1-2|TRBV29-1
CSATGPNYGYTF
>TRBJ1-2|TRBV28
CASSSKGAYGYTF
>TRBJ2-1|TRBV5-1
CASTRGHGYNEQFF